The clone carrying this T cell receptor beta chain was counted between two and nine times. Its target is not known. The CDR3 is 15 residues long. Germline values: CDR1 ENHRY, CDR2 SYGVKD. Trimming stripped 4 bases from V and 0 bases from J, with 11 bases between. MiXCR, run by TCRdb on the 5' RACE reads, gives a single entry per CDR3 protein. This repertoire shows around 530,000 distinct CDR3 sequences, 20% to 25% found once; its top ten account for roughly 8.3%. This record belongs to a study of T-cell memory formation after mild COVID-19. Background on the study: The TCR clusters were mostly specific to one donor.

Findings and limits, study-wide: Clonal second-wave expansions that peaked on day 37 had unconfirmed SARS-CoV-2 specificity.

The sample taken for sequencing was PBMCs or a T cell subset sorted from them (not recorded which). The V and J genes are TRBV10-3 and TRBJ2-3; tentative D call: TRBD2 (5 bases). The clonotype was recovered from an adult woman who had mild COVID-19 (a few samples of this study predate the infection). Cell type and time point are not known. The chain's CDR3 is CAISGPGGSTDTQYF. The DNA of the CDR3 is TGTGCCATCAGTGGCCCCGGAGGAAGCACAGATACGCAGTATTTT.